This passage covers 8 T cell receptor beta chains from one sample sequenced in a study of blood T cell repertoires in COVID-19. The repertoire was sequenced with immunoSEQ multiplex PCR; TCRdb's copy has only in-frame clones and lacks some. The profile shows about 270,000 clones, 84% of them singletons. The sample comprised peripheral blood. These receptors originate from a human donor in a cohort sampled during active COVID-19.

This chain uses TRBV18 with TRBJ1-6, with 9 bases identical to TRBD1. The CDR3 covers 18 residues. The V gene's germline CDR1 is KGHSH and CDR2 LQKENI. The V gene end was trimmed by 1 base and the J gene end by 8 bases; junction bases not matched to a gene: 12. DNA for the CDR3: TGTGCCAGCTCACCACTCAGAACTGGGACAGGGACTTATTCACCCCTCCACTTT. Protein: CASSPLRTGTGTYSPLHF. The whole variable domain, filled in from reference TRBV18 and TRBJ1-6, reads NAGVMQNPRHLVRRRGQEARLRCSPMKGHSHVYWYRQLPEEGLKFMVYLQKENIIDESGMPKERFSAEFPKEGPSILRIQQVVRGDSAAYFCASSPLRTGTGTYSPLHFGNGTRLTVT.

This sequence joins TRBV10-1 and TRBJ2-7; 8 bases agree with TRBD1. Germline V gene sequence: CDR1 WNHNN, CDR2 SYGVQD (reference sequence). V gave up 0 bases and J gave up 5 bases; unmatched junction bases: 9. The CDR3 spans 16 residues. The CDR3 here is CASSESIRGRTHEQYF. In DNA, the CDR3 is TGCGCCAGCAGTGAGTCGATCAGGGGGCGAACCCACGAGCAGTACTTC.

This chain joins TRBV28 and TRBJ1-2; unclear D gene. In germline, CDR1 is MDHEN, CDR2 SYDVKM. V lost 6 bases and J 8 bases, leaving 10 bases between the germline ends. This CDR3 is built from 11 residues. The CDR3 bases are TGTGCCAGCAGATCCTCGACAGGCTACACCTTC. It encodes CASRSSTGYTF.

V and J are TRBV5-8 and TRBJ1-6, with 7 bases lining up with TRBD1. Germline V lookup: CDR1 SGHTS, CDR2 YDEGEE. The J segment lost 10 bases and the V segment lost 2 bases, leaving 9 bases of the junction unmatched. CDR3 length: 15 amino acids. CDR3 nucleotide sequence: TGTGCCAGCAGCTTACCGGGACAGTCCCGATCACCCCTCCACTTT. This encodes CASSLPGQSRSPLHF.

The rearrangement links TRBV28 to TRBJ1-1, with D possibly being TRBD1 (5 bases). The CDR3 is 14 residues long. Trimming removed 8 bases from V and 0 bases from J, with 13 bases in between. Germline V lookup: CDR1 MDHEN, CDR2 SYDVKM. CDR3 nucleotide sequence: TGTGCCAGCTGGAGGGGCGATATGAACACTGAAGCTTTCTTT. This sequence encodes CASWRGDMNTEAFF.

The chain combines TRBV28 with TRBJ1-3, with 10 positions matching TRBD1. After removal of 3 bases from V and 5 bases from J, the junction contained 10 bases not matched to a gene. This CDR3 comprises 17 residues. Germline CDR1 is MDHEN and CDR2 is SYDVKM. CDR3 nucleotides: TGTGCCAGCAGTTTCCATACCGGGACAGGGGACCGAAACACCATATATTTT. Translated: CASSFHTGTGDRNTIYF. Based on the CDR3 plus reference TRBV28 and TRBJ1-3, the full variable domain is DVKVTQSSRYLVKRTGEKVFLECVQDMDHENMFWYRQDPGLGLRLIYFSYDVKMKEKGDIPEGYSVSREKKERFSLILESASTNQTSMYLCASSFHTGTGDRNTIYFGEGSWLTVV.

This chain links TRBV11-2 with TRBJ1-2; 8 bases match TRBD1. The trim removed 6 bases at V and 8 bases at J, leaving 8 bases unmatched. This CDR3 has 13 amino acids. Germline V lookup: CDR1 SGHAT, CDR2 FQNNGV. CDR3 sequence (DNA): TGTGCCAGCAGTCCCGCAGGGGGCTCGGGCTACACCTTC. Amino acids: CASSPAGGSGYTF.

The rearrangement uses TRBV5-6 and TRBJ1-4, with TRBD1 matching 10 bases. Germline CDR1 reads SGHDT; CDR2 reads YYEEEE. The length of the CDR3 is 14 residues. Germline trimming cut 4 bases from V and 7 bases from J; bases unmatched to any gene: 4. The CDR3: CASSTTGGLEKLFF. In DNA, the CDR3 is TGTGCCAGCAGCACGACAGGGGGCCTTGAAAAACTGTTTTTT.